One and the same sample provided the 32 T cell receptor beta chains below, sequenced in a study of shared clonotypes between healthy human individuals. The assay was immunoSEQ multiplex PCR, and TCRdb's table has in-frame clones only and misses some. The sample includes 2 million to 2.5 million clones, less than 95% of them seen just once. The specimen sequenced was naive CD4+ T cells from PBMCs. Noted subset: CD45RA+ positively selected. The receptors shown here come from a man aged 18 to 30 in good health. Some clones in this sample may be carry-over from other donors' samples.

Here the CDR3 reads CASSPGQRFFAGELFF. CDR3 nucleotide sequence: TGTGCCAGCAGCCCGGGACAGCGCTTTTTCGCCGGGGAGCTGTTTTTT. The V gene is TRBV5-4, the J gene TRBJ2-2, with 7 bases that match TRBD1. The V gene end was trimmed by 4 bases and the J gene end by 6 bases; junction bases not matched to a gene: 12. CDR3 length: 16 residues. Germline CDR1 reads SGHNT; CDR2 reads YYREEE (reference sequence).

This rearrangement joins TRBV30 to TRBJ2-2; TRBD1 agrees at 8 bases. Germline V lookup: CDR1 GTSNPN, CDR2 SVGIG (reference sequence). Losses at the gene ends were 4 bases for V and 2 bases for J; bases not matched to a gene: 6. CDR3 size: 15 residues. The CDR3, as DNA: TGTGCCTGGATCAGACAGGGGATAAACACCGGGGAGCTGTTTTTT. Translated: CAWIRQGINTGELFF.

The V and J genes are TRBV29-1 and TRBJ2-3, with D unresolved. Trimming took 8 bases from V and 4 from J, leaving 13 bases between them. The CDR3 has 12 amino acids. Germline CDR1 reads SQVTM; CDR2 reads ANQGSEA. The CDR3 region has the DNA TGCAGCTATAAAGCCTGGTCAGATACGCAGTATTTT. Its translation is CSYKAWSDTQYF.

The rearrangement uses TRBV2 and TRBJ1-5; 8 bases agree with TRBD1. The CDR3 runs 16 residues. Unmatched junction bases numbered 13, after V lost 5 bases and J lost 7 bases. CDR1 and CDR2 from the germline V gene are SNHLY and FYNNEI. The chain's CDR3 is CASSLRGAGGGQPQHF. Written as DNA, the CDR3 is TGTGCCAGCAGTTTACGAGGGGCAGGGGGCGGGCAGCCCCAGCATTTT.

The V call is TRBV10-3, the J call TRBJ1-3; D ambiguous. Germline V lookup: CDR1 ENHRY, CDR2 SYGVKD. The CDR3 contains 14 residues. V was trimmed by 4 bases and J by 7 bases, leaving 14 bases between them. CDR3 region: CAISVSGPGNTIYF. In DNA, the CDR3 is TGTGCCATCAGTGTGTCAGGCCCGGGGAACACCATATATTTT.

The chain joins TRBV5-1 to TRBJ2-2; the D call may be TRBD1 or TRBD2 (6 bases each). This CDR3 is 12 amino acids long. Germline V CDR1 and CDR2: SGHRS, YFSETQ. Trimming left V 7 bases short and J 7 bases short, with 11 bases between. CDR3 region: CASREGGGELFF. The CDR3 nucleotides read TGCGCCAGCCGAGAGGGGGGCGGGGAGCTGTTTTTT. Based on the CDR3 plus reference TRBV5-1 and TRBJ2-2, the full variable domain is KAGVTQTPRYLIKTRGQQVTLSCSPISGHRSVSWYQQTPGQGLQFLFEYFSETQRNKGNFPGRFSGRQFSNSRSEMNVSTLELGDSALYLCASREGGGELFFGEGSRLTVL.

The CDR3 loop reads CASSQPVEAKNIQYF. In DNA form, the CDR3 reads TGCGCCAGCAGCCAACCTGTGGAGGCCAAAAACATTCAGTACTTC. V usage is TRBV4-1 and J usage is TRBJ2-4; D not certain. The CDR3 length is 15 residues. Trimming stripped 2 bases from V and 1 base from J, with 9 bases between. Looked up from germline, CDR1 is MGHRA and CDR2 is YSYEKL.

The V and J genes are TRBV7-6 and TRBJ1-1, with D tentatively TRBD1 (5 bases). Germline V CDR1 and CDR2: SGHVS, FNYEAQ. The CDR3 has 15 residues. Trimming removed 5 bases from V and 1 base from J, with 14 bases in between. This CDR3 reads CASSRGEGENTEAFF. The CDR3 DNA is TGTGCCAGCAGCCGAGGGGAGGGTGAGAACACTGAAGCTTTCTTT. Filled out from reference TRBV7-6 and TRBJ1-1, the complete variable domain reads GAGVSQSPRYKVTKRGQDVALRCDPISGHVSLYWYRQALGQGPEFLTYFNYEAQQDKSGLPNDRFSAERPEGSISTLTIQRTEQRDSAMYRCASSRGEGENTEAFFGQGTRLTVV.

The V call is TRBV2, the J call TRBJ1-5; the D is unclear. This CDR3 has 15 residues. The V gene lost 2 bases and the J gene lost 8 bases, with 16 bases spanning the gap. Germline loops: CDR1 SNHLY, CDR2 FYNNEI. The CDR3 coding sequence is TGTGCCAGCAGTGAAAAGTGGGGAATGGGTGAGCCCCAGCATTTT. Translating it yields CASSEKWGMGEPQHF.

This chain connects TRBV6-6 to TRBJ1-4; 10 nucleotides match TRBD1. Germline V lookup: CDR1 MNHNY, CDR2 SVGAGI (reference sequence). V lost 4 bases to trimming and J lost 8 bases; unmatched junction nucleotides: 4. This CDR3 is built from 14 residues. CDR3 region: CASSSGQGKEKLFF. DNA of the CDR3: TGTGCCAGCAGTTCGGGACAGGGGAAAGAAAAACTGTTTTTT.

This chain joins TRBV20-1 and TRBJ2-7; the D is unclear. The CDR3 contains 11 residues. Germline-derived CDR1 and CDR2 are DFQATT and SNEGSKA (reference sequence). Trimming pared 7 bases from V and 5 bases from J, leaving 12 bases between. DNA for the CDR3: TGCAGTGTTCAAGGTAGGGACGAGCAGTACTTC. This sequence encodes CSVQGRDEQYF.

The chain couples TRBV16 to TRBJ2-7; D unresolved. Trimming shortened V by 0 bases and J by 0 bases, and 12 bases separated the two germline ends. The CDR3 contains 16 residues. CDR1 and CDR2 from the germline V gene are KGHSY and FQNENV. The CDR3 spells CASSQSRQSSSYEQYF. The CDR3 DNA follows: TGTGCCAGCAGCCAATCTAGGCAGTCGAGCTCCTACGAGCAGTACTTC.

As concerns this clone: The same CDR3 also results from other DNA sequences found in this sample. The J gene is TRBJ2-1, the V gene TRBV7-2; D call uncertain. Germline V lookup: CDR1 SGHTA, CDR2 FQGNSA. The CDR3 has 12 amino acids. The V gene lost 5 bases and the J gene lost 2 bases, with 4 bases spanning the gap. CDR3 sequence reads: CASSVTYNEQFF. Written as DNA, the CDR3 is TGTGCCAGCAGCGTCACCTACAATGAGCAGTTCTTC.

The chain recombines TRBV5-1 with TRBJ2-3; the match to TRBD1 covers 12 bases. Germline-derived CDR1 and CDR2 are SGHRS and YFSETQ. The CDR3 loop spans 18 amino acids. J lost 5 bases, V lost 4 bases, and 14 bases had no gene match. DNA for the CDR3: TGCGCCAGCAGCCACACCGGGACAGGGGGCTTAGGGGGAGATACGCAGTATTTT. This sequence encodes CASSHTGTGGLGGDTQYF. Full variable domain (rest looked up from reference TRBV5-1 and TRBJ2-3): KAGVTQTPRYLIKTRGQQVTLSCSPISGHRSVSWYQQTPGQGLQFLFEYFSETQRNKGNFPGRFSGRQFSNSRSEMNVSTLELGDSALYLCASSHTGTGGLGGDTQYFGPGTRLTVL.

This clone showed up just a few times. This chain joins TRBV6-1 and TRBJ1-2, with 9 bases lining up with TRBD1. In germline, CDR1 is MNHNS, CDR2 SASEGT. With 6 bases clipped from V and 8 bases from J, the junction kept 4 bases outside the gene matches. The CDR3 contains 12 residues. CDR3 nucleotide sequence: TGTGCCAGCAGGGGGACAGGGACCGGCTACACCTTC. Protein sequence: CASRGTGTGYTF.

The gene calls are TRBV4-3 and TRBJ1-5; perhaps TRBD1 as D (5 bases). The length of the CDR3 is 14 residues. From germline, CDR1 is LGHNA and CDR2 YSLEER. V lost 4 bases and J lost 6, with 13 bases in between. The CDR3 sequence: CASSLWGSGQPQHF. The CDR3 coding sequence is TGCGCCAGCAGCCTTTGGGGCTCCGGTCAGCCCCAGCATTTT.

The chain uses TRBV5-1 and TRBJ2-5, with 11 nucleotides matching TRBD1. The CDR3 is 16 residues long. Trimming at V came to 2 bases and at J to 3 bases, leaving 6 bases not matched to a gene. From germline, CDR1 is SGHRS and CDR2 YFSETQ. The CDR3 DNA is TGCGCCAGCAGCTTACGGACAGGGGGCGGGAAAGAGACCCAGTACTTC. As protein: CASSLRTGGGKETQYF.

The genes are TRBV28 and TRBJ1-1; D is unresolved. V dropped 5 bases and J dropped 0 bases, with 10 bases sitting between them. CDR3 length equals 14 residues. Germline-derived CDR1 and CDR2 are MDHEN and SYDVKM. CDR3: CASSRDTLNTEAFF. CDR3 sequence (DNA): TGTGCCAGCAGTCGAGACACCCTGAACACTGAAGCTTTCTTT. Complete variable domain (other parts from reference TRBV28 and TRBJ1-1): DVKVTQSSRYLVKRTGEKVFLECVQDMDHENMFWYRQDPGLGLRLIYFSYDVKMKEKGDIPEGYSVSREKKERFSLILESASTNQTSMYLCASSRDTLNTEAFFGQGTRLTVV.

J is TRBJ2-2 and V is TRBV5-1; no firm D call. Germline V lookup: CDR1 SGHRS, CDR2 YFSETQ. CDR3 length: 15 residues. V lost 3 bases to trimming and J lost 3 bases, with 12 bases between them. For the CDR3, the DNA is TGCGCCAGCAGCTACTTGGGTTCGGACACCGGGGAGCTGTTTTTT. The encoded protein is CASSYLGSDTGELFF.

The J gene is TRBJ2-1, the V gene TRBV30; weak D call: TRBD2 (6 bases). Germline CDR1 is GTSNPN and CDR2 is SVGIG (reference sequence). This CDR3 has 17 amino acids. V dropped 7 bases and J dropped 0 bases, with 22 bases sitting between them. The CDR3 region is CALSGPVWRGSYNEQFF. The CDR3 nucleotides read TGTGCCTTAAGCGGCCCCGTTTGGCGGGGCTCCTACAATGAGCAGTTCTTC.

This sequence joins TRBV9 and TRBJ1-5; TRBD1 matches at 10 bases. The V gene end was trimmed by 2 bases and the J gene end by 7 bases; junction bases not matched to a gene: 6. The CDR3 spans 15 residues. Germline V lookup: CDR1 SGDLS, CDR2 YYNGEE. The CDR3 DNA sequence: TGTGCCAGCAGCGTTACGGGACAGGGGAACCAGCCCCAGCATTTT. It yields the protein CASSVTGQGNQPQHF.

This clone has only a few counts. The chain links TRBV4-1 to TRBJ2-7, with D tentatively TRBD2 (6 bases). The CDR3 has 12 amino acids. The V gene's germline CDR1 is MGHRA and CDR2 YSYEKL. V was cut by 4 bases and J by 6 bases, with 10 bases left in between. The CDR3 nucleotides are TGCGCCAGCAGCCTAGAGGGACTCGAGCAGTACTTC. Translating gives CASSLEGLEQYF.

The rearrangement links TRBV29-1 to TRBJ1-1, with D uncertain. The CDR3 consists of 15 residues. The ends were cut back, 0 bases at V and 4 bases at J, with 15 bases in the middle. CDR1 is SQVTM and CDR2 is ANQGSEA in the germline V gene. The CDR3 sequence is CSVEDHQFMRTEAFF. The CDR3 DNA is TGCAGCGTTGAAGATCATCAGTTCATGCGCACTGAAGCTTTCTTT.

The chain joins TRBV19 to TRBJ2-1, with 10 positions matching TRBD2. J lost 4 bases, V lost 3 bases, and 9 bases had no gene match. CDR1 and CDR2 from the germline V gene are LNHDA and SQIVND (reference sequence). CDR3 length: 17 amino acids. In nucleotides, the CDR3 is TGTGCCAGTAGTATCCTACCAGCGGGAGGGAGATACAATGAGCAGTTCTTC. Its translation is CASSILPAGGRYNEQFF.

CDR3 in DNA: TGTGCCAGCGTTGAGACAGGGTTCGGCGGGGAGCTGTTTTTT. Protein: CASVETGFGGELFF. V gene TRBV28 combines with J gene TRBJ2-2, with TRBD1 matching 7 bases. Germline values: CDR1 MDHEN, CDR2 SYDVKM. This CDR3 comprises 14 residues. V was pared by 8 bases and J by 7 bases, with 10 bases of the junction left unmatched.

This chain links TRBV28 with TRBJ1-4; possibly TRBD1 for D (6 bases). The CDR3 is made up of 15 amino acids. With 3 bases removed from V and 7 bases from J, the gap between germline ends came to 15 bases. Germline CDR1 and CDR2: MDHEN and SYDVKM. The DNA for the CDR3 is TGTGCCAGCAGTTTCCTGGCGGGGGGCGCTGAAAAACTGTTTTTT. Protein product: CASSFLAGGAEKLFF. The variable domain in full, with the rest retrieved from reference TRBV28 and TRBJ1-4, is DVKVTQSSRYLVKRTGEKVFLECVQDMDHENMFWYRQDPGLGLRLIYFSYDVKMKEKGDIPEGYSVSREKKERFSLILESASTNQTSMYLCASSFLAGGAEKLFFGSGTQLSVL.

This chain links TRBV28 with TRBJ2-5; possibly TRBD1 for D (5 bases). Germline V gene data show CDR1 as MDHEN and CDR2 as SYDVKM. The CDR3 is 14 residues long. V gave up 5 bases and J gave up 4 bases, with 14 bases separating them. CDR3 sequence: CASSTTREGETQYF. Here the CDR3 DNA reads TGTGCCAGCAGTACAACCAGGGAAGGAGAGACCCAGTACTTC.

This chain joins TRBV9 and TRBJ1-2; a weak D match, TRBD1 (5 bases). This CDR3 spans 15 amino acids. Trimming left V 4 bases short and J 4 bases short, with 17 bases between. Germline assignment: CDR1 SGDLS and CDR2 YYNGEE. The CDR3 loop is CASSPVGDLLYGYTF. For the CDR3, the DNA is TGTGCCAGCAGCCCAGTCGGGGACCTCCTCTATGGCTACACCTTC.

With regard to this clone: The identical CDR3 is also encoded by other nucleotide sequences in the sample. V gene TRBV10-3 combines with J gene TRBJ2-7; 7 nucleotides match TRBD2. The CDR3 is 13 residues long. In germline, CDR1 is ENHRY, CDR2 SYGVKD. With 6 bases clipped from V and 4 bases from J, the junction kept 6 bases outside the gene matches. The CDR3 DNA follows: TGTGCCATCAGCCCAGCGGGATCGTACGAGCAGTACTTC. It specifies CAISPAGSYEQYF.

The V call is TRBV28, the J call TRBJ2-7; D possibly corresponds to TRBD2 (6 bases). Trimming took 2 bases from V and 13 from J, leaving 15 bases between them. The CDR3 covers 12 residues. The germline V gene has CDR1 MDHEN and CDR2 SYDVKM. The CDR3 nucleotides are TGTGCCAGCAGTTTAAGGAGGGGTCCACCTTACTTC. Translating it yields CASSLRRGPPYF.

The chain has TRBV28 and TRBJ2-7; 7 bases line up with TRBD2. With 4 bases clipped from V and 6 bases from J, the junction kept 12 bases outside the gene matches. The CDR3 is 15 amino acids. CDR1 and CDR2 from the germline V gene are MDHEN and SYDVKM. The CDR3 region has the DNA TGTGCCAGCAGTTGGGATGTAGGCGGGGGTGGCGAGCAGTACTTC. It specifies CASSWDVGGGGEQYF.

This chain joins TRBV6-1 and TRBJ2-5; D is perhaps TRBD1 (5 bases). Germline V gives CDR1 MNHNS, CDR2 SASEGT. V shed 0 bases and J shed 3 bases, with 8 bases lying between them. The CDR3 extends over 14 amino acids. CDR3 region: CASSEAIREETQYF. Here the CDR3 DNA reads TGTGCCAGCAGTGAAGCGATCAGGGAAGAGACCCAGTACTTC.